The T cell receptor beta chain described here comes from a study of blood T cell repertoires in COVID-19. CDR3 length: 17 amino acids. Unmatched junction bases numbered 10, after V lost 2 bases and J lost 5 bases. The germline V gene encodes CDR1 SGDLS and CDR2 YYNGEE. Enrolled through a virtual design, the participants were between 18 and 89 years of age and came from 24 US areas. Sequenced by immunoSEQ multiplex PCR; TCRdb stores in-frame clones only, minus some. The sample records hundreds of thousands of clones, roughly 90% being singletons. The origin of this receptor is a woman in her fifties or sixties who had recovered from COVID-19. Source material: PBMCs or T cells enriched from blood (not recorded which). The chain recombines TRBV9 with TRBJ2-2; the match to TRBD1 covers 9 bases. The CDR3: CASSVPPPGQGTGELFF. The CDR3 region has the DNA TGTGCCAGCAGCGTGCCCCCGCCGGGACAGGGTACCGGGGAGCTGTTTTTT.